Following are 2 T cell receptor beta chains from one sample sequenced in a study of blood T cell repertoires in COVID-19. Assay: immunoSEQ multiplex PCR; the TCRdb copy retains only in-frame clones and omits some. Of more than 95,000 clones listed, roughly 79% are singletons. Sequenced: peripheral blood. The receptor source for this set is a man aged 80 or over with acute or convalescent COVID-19.

This clone was observed a handful of times. The chain uses TRBV2 and TRBJ1-6; weak D call: TRBD1 (5 bases). Trimming cost V 7 bases and J 8 bases, with 12 bases left between them. Germline CDR1 is SNHLY and CDR2 is FYNNEI. The CDR3 consists of 13 residues. The CDR3 region has the DNA TGTGCCAGCATACTTCGGGGGTATTCACCCCTCCACTTT. Residues: CASILRGYSPLHF. Complete variable domain (other parts from reference TRBV2 and TRBJ1-6): EPEVTQTPSHQVTQMGQEVILRCVPISNHLYFYWYRQILGQKVEFLVSFYNNEISEKSEIFDDQFSVERPDGSNFTLKIRSTKLEDSAMYFCASILRGYSPLHFGNGTRLTVT.

This chain links TRBV28 with TRBJ1-5; 8 bases line up with TRBD1. Germline V gene data show CDR1 as MDHEN and CDR2 as SYDVKM. The CDR3 is 16 amino acids. V was clipped by 3 bases and J by 3 bases; unmatched bases: 7. CDR3 sequence reads: CASSFPGQGDNQPQHF. The CDR3 region has the DNA TGTGCCAGCAGTTTTCCCGGACAGGGCGACAATCAGCCCCAGCATTTT.